The 13 T cell receptor beta chains reported below all come from one sample, sequenced in a study of shared clonotypes between healthy human individuals. Libraries were prepared by immunoSEQ multiplex PCR; TCRdb keeps only in-frame clonotypes and omits some of them. The data contain under 1,900,000 clones, 98% of them singletons. The specimen was naive CD4+ T cells sorted from blood. Subset specified: CD45RA+ positively selected. All receptors come from a man aged 30-40 years in good health.

The V call is TRBV6-5, the J call TRBJ2-5; no reliable D call. The CDR3 extends over 13 amino acids. The germline V gene encodes CDR1 MNHEY and CDR2 SVGAGI. V lost 6 bases and J 7 bases, leaving 15 bases between the germline ends. The CDR3 nucleotides read TGTGCCAGCAGCGTGGTGGAGCCGGGGACCCAGTACTTC. It yields the protein CASSVVEPGTQYF.

V gene TRBV2 combines with J gene TRBJ2-7; 7 nucleotides agree with TRBD1. With 11 bases clipped from V and 2 bases from J, the junction kept 6 bases outside the gene matches. The germline V gene encodes CDR1 SNHLY and CDR2 FYNNEI. The CDR3 is 12 residues long. The CDR3 sequence is CACRDSAYEQYF. The CDR3 nucleotides are TGTGCCTGCCGGGACAGCGCCTACGAGCAGTACTTC.

This clone has only one observation. This chain connects TRBV9 to TRBJ2-2, with TRBD2 matching over 10 bases. The V gene end was trimmed by 2 bases and the J gene end by 4 bases; junction bases not matched to a gene: 8. Per germline, CDR1 SGDLS and CDR2 YYNGEE. The CDR3 spans 17 residues. The CDR3 DNA reads TGTGCCAGCAGCGTCGGGTCTAGCGGGAGCGTCACCGGGGAGCTGTTTTTT. Translated, it gives CASSVGSSGSVTGELFF. The variable domain in full, completed from reference TRBV9 and TRBJ2-2, reads DSGVTQTPKHLITATGQRVTLRCSPRSGDLSVYWYQQSLDQGLQFLIQYYNGEERAKGNILERFSAQQFPDLHSELNLSSLELGDSALYFCASSVGSSGSVTGELFFGEGSRLTVL.

The chain employs TRBV5-6 and TRBJ2-3; 9 positions match TRBD1. Germline trimming cut 4 bases from V and 4 bases from J; bases unmatched to any gene: 10. CDR3 length: 16 residues. The germline V gene has CDR1 SGHDT and CDR2 YYEEEE. The CDR3 loop reads CASSLFGDRASDTQYF. As DNA, the CDR3 is TGTGCCAGCAGCCTCTTTGGGGACAGGGCTTCAGATACGCAGTATTTT. Full variable domain (remainder filled in from reference TRBV5-6 and TRBJ2-3): DAGVTQSPTHLIKTRGQQVTLRCSPKSGHDTVSWYQQALGQGPQFIFQYYEEEERQRGNFPDRFSGHQFPNYSSELNVNALLLGDSALYLCASSLFGDRASDTQYFGPGTRLTVL.

The rearrangement links TRBV14 to TRBJ2-4; either TRBD1 or TRBD2 may fit D (5 bases each). V gave up 0 bases and J gave up 0 bases, with 12 bases separating them. Germline loops: CDR1 SGHDN, CDR2 FVKESK. The CDR3 loop spans 17 amino acids. The CDR3 loop reads CASSQDPGAGAKNIQYF. CDR3 bases: TGTGCCAGCAGCCAAGATCCCGGGGCCGGAGCCAAAAACATTCAGTACTTC.

CDR3 coding DNA: TGTGCCAGCAGCCCCCAGGGGGGCCGTTACTCCTACGAGCAGTACTTC. This codes for CASSPQGGRYSYEQYF. The rearrangement joins TRBV9 to TRBJ2-7; TRBD1 is a possible D gene (7 bases). The ends were cut back, 4 bases at V and 0 bases at J, with 17 bases in the middle. The CDR3 runs 16 residues. Germline CDR1 and CDR2: SGDLS and YYNGEE.

V and J are TRBV20-1 and TRBJ2-7; D gene uncertain. Looked up from germline, CDR1 is DFQATT and CDR2 is SNEGSKA (reference sequence). This CDR3 spans 11 amino acids. With 2 bases removed from V and 7 bases from J, the gap between germline ends came to 9 bases. In nucleotides, the CDR3 is TGCAGTGCTAGAATGGTTCAAGAGCAGTACTTC. Protein sequence: CSARMVQEQYF.

This chain links TRBV14 with TRBJ2-7; D is unresolved. With 0 bases removed from V and 4 bases from J, the gap between germline ends came to 22 bases. Germline V gene lookup returns CDR1 SGHDN and CDR2 FVKESK. The CDR3 extends over 18 amino acids. For the CDR3, the DNA is TGTGCCAGCAGCCAAGATATGATCCCGGGCAGGCTTCTTTACGAGCAGTACTTC. This codes for CASSQDMIPGRLLYEQYF.

This chain joins TRBV7-2 and TRBJ2-2; D perhaps matches TRBD1 (5 bases). The germline gives CDR1 SGHTA, CDR2 FQGNSA. The germline V and J ends were trimmed by 6 bases and 7 bases, with 12 bases remaining between them. The CDR3 is 13 residues long. The CDR3 coding sequence is TGTGCCAGCAGTCGACAGAATATCGGGGAGCTGTTTTTT. This gives the protein CASSRQNIGELFF.

V gene TRBV10-1 combines with J gene TRBJ2-7; D is unresolved. CDR1 is WNHNN and CDR2 is SYGVQD in the germline V gene (reference sequence). Trimming removed 2 bases from V and 4 bases from J, with 15 bases in between. There are 15 residues in the CDR3. The CDR3 nucleotides read TGCGCCAGCAGTGAGGGGCCAGCTACAACTTACGAGCAGTACTTC. Residues: CASSEGPATTYEQYF.

The CDR3 loop is CAWSVIWTSGRLLAYEQYF. CDR3 coding DNA: TGTGCCTGGAGTGTAATTTGGACTAGCGGGAGACTTTTAGCCTACGAGCAGTACTTC. The chain employs TRBV30 and TRBJ2-7; 13 nucleotides line up with TRBD2. After removal of 0 bases from V and 2 bases from J, the junction contained 13 bases not matched to a gene. Germline CDR1 and CDR2: GTSNPN and SVGIG (reference sequence). The CDR3 loop spans 19 amino acids.

V gene TRBV11-2 combines with J gene TRBJ2-1; no clear D. Germline-derived CDR1 and CDR2 are SGHAT and FQNNGV. The CDR3 covers 15 residues. The V end lost 5 bases, the J end lost 2 bases, and 13 bases lay between the germline ends. The CDR3 bases are TGTGCCAGCAGCCAGACCCGAGGAACCTACAATGAGCAGTTCTTC. Protein sequence: CASSQTRGTYNEQFF.

In its sample, this clone was seen once. The V gene is TRBV11-2, the J gene TRBJ2-7; TRBD2 is a possible D gene (6 bases). The V gene's germline CDR1 is SGHAT and CDR2 FQNNGV. The CDR3 contains 17 residues. Trimming took 1 base from V and 2 from J, leaving 18 bases between them. The CDR3 loop reads CASSLARHGGMAYEQYF. CDR3 nucleotide sequence: TGTGCCAGCAGCTTAGCCCGCCACGGCGGGATGGCCTACGAGCAGTACTTC.